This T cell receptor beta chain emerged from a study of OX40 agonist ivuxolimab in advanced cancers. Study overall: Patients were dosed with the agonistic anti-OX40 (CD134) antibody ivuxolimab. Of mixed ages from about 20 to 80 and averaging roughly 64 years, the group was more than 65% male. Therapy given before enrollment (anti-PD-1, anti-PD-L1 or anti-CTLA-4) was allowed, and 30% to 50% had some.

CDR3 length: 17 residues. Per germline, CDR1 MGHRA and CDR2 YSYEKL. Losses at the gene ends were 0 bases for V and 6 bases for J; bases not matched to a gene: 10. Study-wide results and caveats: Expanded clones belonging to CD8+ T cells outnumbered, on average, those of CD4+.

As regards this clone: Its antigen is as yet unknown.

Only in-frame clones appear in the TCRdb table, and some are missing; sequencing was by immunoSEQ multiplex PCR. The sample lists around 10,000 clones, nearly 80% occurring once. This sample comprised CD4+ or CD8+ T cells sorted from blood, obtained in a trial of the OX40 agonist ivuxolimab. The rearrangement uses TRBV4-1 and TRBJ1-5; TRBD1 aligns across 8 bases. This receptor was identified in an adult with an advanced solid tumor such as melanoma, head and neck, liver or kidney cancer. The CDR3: CASSQDSQTGVGQPQHF. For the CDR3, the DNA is TGCGCCAGCAGCCAAGATAGCCAGACAGGGGTAGGTCAGCCCCAGCATTTT.